What follows describes a single T cell receptor beta chain. Its antigen is currently unknown. Original data processing: From ImmunoSEQ came sequences covering only the junction and carrying no quality scores, so filtering differed. Profiled with immunoSEQ multiplex PCR; TCRdb holds only in-frame clones, not every one. The DNA gave D and trimming, while V, J and clone size come from that table. The table has roughly 760,000 clones, around 74% seen once. The entry originates in a study of shared clonotypes between healthy human individuals. Broader study findings: Relative to their counterparts shared across all four donors, non-shared clonotypes exhibited diminished generation probabilities. Larger estimated richness was generally recorded for naive subsets relative to memory subsets. Tissues were not sampled, only blood, and their repertoires likely differ.

The sequencing input was memory CD4+ T cells sorted from blood. Regarding subset: CD45RA-negative fraction. This TCR derives from a woman aged 25 to 39 in good health.

The CDR3 DNA is TGTGCCAGCACCCAAAATAGGGCTGGATATGGCTACACCTTC. It yields the protein CASTQNRAGYGYTF. This chain uses TRBV2 with TRBJ1-2, with D hard to call. V was cut by 7 bases and J by 5 bases, with 17 bases left in between. CDR1 and CDR2 (germline): SNHLY, FYNNEI. This CDR3 comprises 14 residues.